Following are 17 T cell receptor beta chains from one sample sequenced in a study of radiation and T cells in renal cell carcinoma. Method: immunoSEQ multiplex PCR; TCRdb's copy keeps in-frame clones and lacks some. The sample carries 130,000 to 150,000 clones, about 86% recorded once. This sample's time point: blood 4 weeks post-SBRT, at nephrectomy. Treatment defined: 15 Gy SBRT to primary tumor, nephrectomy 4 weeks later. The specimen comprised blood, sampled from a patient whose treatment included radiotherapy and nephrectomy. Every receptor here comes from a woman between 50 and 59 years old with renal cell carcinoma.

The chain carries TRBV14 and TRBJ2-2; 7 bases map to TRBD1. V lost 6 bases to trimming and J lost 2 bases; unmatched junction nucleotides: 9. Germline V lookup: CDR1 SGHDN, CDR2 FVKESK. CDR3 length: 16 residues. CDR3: CASSRQGGLNTGELFF. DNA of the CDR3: TGTGCCAGCAGTCGACAGGGTGGCTTAAACACCGGGGAGCTGTTTTTT.

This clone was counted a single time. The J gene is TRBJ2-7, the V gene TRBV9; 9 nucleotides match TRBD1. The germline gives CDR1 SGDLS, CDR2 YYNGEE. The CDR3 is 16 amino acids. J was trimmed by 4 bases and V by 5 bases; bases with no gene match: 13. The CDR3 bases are TGTGCCAGCAGTCTGGACCCCGGGACAGGGTCGTACGAGCAGTACTTC. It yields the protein CASSLDPGTGSYEQYF.

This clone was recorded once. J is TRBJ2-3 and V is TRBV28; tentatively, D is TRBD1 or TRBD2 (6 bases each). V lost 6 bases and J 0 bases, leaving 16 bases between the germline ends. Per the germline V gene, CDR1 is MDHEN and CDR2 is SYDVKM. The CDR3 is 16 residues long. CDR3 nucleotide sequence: TGTGCCAGCAGACCGGAGGGGGGTTTAAGCACAGATACGCAGTATTTT. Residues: CASRPEGGLSTDTQYF.

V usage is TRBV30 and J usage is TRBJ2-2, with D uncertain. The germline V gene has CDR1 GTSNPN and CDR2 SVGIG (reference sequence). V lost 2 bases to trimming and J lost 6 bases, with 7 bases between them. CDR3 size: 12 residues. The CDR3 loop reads CAWSRAAGELFF. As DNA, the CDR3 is TGTGCCTGGAGTAGGGCGGCCGGGGAGCTGTTTTTT.

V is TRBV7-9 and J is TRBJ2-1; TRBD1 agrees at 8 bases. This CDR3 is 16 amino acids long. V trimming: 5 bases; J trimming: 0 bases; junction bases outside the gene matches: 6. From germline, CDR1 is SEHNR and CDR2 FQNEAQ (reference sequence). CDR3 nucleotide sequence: TGTGCCAGCAGCCCCCTACAGGGGGTCTCCTACAATGAGCAGTTCTTC. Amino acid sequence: CASSPLQGVSYNEQFF.

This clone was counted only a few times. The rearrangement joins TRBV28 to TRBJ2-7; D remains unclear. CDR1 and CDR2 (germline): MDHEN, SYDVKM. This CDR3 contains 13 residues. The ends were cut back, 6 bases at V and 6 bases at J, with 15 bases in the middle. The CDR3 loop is CASSISHHGEQYF. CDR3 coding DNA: TGTGCCAGCAGCATCAGCCATCACGGCGAGCAGTACTTC. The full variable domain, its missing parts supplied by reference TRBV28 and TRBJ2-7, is DVKVTQSSRYLVKRTGEKVFLECVQDMDHENMFWYRQDPGLGLRLIYFSYDVKMKEKGDIPEGYSVSREKKERFSLILESASTNQTSMYLCASSISHHGEQYFGPGTRLTVT.

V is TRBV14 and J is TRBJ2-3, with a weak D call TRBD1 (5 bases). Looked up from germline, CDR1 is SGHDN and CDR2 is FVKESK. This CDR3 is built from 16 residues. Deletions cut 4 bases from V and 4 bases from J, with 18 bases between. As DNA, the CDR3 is TGTGCCAGCAGCCCAATGGGGCTGGATCACTCAGATACGCAGTATTTT. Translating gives CASSPMGLDHSDTQYF.

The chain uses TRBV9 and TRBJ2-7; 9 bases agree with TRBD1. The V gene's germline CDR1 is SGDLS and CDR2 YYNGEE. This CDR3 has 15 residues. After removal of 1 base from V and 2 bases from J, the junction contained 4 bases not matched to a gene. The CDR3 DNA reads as TGTGCCAGCAGCGTACGGGGACAGGGAACCTACGAGCAGTACTTC. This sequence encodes CASSVRGQGTYEQYF.

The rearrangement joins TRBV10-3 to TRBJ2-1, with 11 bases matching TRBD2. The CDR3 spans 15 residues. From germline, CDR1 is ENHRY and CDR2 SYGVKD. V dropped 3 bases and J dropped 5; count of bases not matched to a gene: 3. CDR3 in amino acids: CAISDGTSGHNEQFF. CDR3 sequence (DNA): TGTGCCATCAGTGACGGGACTAGCGGTCACAATGAGCAGTTCTTC.

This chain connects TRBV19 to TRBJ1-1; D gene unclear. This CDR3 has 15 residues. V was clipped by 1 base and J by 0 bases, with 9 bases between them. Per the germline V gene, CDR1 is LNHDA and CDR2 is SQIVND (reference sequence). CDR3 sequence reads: CASSIGVPMNTEAFF. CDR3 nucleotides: TGTGCCAGTAGTATAGGGGTTCCCATGAACACTGAAGCTTTCTTT.

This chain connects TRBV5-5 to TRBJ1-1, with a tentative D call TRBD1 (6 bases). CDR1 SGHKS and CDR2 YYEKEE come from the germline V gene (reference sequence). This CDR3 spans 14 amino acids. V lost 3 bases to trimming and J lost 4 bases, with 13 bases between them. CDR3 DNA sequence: TGTGCCAGCAGCTGGGGGCTAGGAGGCACTGAAGCTTTCTTT. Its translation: CASSWGLGGTEAFF.

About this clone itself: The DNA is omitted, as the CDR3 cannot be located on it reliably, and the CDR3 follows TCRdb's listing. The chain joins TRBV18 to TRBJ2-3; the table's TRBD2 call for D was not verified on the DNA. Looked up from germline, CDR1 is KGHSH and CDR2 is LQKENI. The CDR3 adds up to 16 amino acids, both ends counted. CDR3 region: CASFTGSSSVADTQYF.

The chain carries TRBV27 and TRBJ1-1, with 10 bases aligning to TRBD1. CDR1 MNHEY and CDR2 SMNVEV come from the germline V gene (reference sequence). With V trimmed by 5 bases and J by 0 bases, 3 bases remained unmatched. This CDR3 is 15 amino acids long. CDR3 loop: CASSPGTGVNTEAFF. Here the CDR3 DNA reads TGTGCCAGCAGTCCAGGGACAGGGGTGAACACTGAAGCTTTCTTT.

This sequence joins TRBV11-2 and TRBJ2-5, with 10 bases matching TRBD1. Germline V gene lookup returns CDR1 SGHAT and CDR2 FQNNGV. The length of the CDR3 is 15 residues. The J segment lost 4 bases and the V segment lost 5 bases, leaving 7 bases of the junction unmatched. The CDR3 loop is CASSAGTGVSETQYF. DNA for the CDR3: TGTGCCAGCAGCGCGGGGACAGGGGTTTCAGAGACCCAGTACTTC.

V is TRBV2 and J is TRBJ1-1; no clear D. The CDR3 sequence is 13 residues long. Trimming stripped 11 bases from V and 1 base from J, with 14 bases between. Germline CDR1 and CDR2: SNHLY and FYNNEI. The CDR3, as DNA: TGTGCCGTCGTCTCTGGGCCGAACACTGAAGCTTTCTTT. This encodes CAVVSGPNTEAFF.

The CDR3: CASSIRGQETQYF. Here the CDR3 DNA reads TGTGCCAGTAGTATAAGGGGGCAAGAGACCCAGTACTTC. This chain links TRBV19 with TRBJ2-5; possibly TRBD1 for D (6 bases). The CDR3 runs 13 residues. Trimming stripped 2 bases from V and 2 bases from J, with 6 bases between. The germline CDR1 and CDR2 sequences are LNHDA and SQIVND (reference sequence).

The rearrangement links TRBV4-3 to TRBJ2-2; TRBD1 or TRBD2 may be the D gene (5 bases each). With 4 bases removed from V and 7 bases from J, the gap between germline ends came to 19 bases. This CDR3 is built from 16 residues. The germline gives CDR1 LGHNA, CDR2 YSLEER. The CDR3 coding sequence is TGCGCCAGCAGCCGCATGGGGACCGCTCGAGGCGGGGAGCTGTTTTTT. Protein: CASSRMGTARGGELFF.